This is a list of T cell receptor beta chains from one sample in a study of shared clonotypes between healthy human individuals. The table came from immunoSEQ multiplex PCR; TCRdb's copy has only in-frame clones and leaves some out. The table records over 750,000 clones, 96% of them present only once. Sample: naive CD8+ T cells sorted from blood. The source is a man aged 25 to 40 in good health. Each CDR3 is given with its conserved first and last residue. The order of the fields is V gene, J gene, CDR3 protein.

>TRBV9|TRBJ2-7
CASSVGPGRGAGEQYF
>TRBV7-6|TRBJ2-3
CASSPLGTSGTDTQYF
>TRBV6-5|TRBJ1-1
CASTGGNTEAFF
>TRBV10-2|TRBJ2-7
CASSYGPHEQYF
>TRBV6-1|TRBJ2-7
CASSDFAGFSYEQYF
>TRBV4-3|TRBJ2-1
CASSQDSFGNEQFF
>TRBV27|TRBJ2-3
CASSLGGGRRLDTQYF
>TRBV29-1|TRBJ2-7
CSVEETETYEQYF
>TRBV30|TRBJ2-3
CAWSAVGGTQYF
>TRBV7-9|TRBJ2-7
CASSLPTSGTTYEQYF
>TRBV7-2|TRBJ2-3
CASSLGTGGLEDTQYF
>TRBV2|TRBJ2-1
CASVGQGINEQFF
>TRBV10-3|TRBJ1-2
CAISDASYGYTF
>TRBV7-6|TRBJ1-1
CASSWEGGSEAFF
>TRBV7-2|TRBJ2-5
CASSSPDLMGETQYF
>TRBV7-9|TRBJ2-7
CASSARTGGYEQYF
>TRBV6-5|TRBJ2-1
CASSLAGHRSYNEQFF